One and the same sample provided the 15 T cell receptor beta chains below, sequenced in a study of shared clonotypes between healthy human individuals. Clones were read by immunoSEQ multiplex PCR, and TCRdb kept only the in-frame ones, dropping some. Of 1.5 million to 2.5 million clones in the sample, less than 95% were seen once. Naive CD8 populations comprised CD45RO-negative cells positively selected for CCR7, excluding terminally differentiated effector memory CD45RA+ cells. The sequenced sample consisted of naive CD8+ T cells sorted from blood. Receptors were obtained from a man aged 18-30 years in good health.

The chain links TRBV5-6 to TRBJ2-1; D remains ambiguous. Per germline, CDR1 SGHDT and CDR2 YYEEEE. V dropped 2 bases and J dropped 0 bases, with 15 bases sitting between them. The CDR3 is 17 residues long. CDR3 coding DNA: TGTGCCAGCAGCTTAGGGCGAGCGACATACTCCTACAATGAGCAGTTCTTC. Translation gives CASSLGRATYSYNEQFF.

V usage is TRBV27 and J usage is TRBJ2-3, with TRBD2 matching over 8 bases. The CDR3 sequence is 16 residues long. The junction had 9 bases not matched to a gene; V was cut back by 5 bases and J by 2 bases. Germline lookup yields CDR1 MNHEY and CDR2 SMNVEV (reference sequence). The CDR3 nucleotides are TGTGCCAGCAGTCCCCGGACTAGCTCCATCACAGATACGCAGTATTTT. Amino acids: CASSPRTSSITDTQYF.

J is TRBJ2-7 and V is TRBV5-4; the D gene is possibly TRBD2 (5 bases). Deletions cut 0 bases from V and 1 base from J, with 14 bases between. This CDR3 spans 16 amino acids. In germline, CDR1 is SGHNT, CDR2 YYREEE (reference sequence). The CDR3 region is CASSLGAEVLSYEQYF. The CDR3 coding sequence is TGTGCCAGCAGCTTGGGAGCGGAGGTCCTTTCCTACGAGCAGTACTTC.

This clone was seen only once. This rearrangement joins TRBV29-1 to TRBJ2-1; 12 bases align to TRBD2. The CDR3 consists of 17 residues. V dropped 5 bases and J dropped 7; count of bases not matched to a gene: 15. Germline V gene sequence: CDR1 SQVTM, CDR2 ANQGSEA. This CDR3 is CSVRLHRLAGDGNEQFF. The CDR3 nucleotides are TGCAGCGTTAGACTACACCGACTAGCGGGGGATGGGAATGAGCAGTTCTTC.

The chain joins TRBV5-1 to TRBJ1-5; 8 positions agree with TRBD1. With 4 bases clipped from V and 0 bases from J, the junction kept 3 bases outside the gene matches. In germline, CDR1 is SGHRS, CDR2 YFSETQ. CDR3 length: 15 residues. In DNA, the CDR3 is TGCGCCAGCAGCGTTACAGGGGGTAGCAATCAGCCCCAGCATTTT. Translation: CASSVTGGSNQPQHF.

This clone was recorded only once. The chain employs TRBV6-5 and TRBJ2-6, with D perhaps matching TRBD1 or TRBD2 (5 bases each). CDR3 length: 15 amino acids. V dropped 2 bases and J dropped 4 bases, with 9 bases sitting between them. The V gene's germline CDR1 is MNHEY and CDR2 SVGAGI. The DNA for the CDR3 is TGTGCCAGCAGTTACGGGACGCCCGGGGCCAACGTCCTGACTTTC. Amino acid sequence: CASSYGTPGANVLTF.

The rearrangement joins TRBV2 to TRBJ2-5; TRBD1 matches at 8 bases. This CDR3 has 15 residues. V shed 7 bases, J shed 5 bases, and the junction held 12 bases outside the gene matches. Germline CDR1 is SNHLY and CDR2 is FYNNEI. The CDR3 reads CASKEDQGATETQYF. The CDR3 region has the DNA TGTGCCAGCAAGGAGGATCAGGGGGCGACGGAGACCCAGTACTTC.

This chain uses TRBV2 with TRBJ1-2; TRBD1 is a possible D gene (6 bases). The CDR3 is made up of 17 amino acids. CDR1 SNHLY and CDR2 FYNNEI come from the germline V gene. The V gene lost 0 bases and the J gene lost 0 bases, with 14 bases spanning the gap. CDR3 DNA: TGTGCCAGCAGTGAAGCTCCAGGGGCCGTCTCTAACTATGGCTACACCTTC. Encoded protein: CASSEAPGAVSNYGYTF.

This clone was recorded once. Additional DNA sequences in this sample encode the identical CDR3. The V call is TRBV6-5, the J call TRBJ2-7; TRBD2 matches 8 bases. The CDR3 extends over 12 amino acids. V gave up 4 bases and J gave up 6 bases; unmatched junction bases: 2. The V gene's germline CDR1 is MNHEY and CDR2 SVGAGI. CDR3 in DNA: TGTGCCAGCAGTTTCCGGGGGGGCGAGCAGTACTTC. This encodes CASSFRGGEQYF.

V usage is TRBV9 and J usage is TRBJ1-5, with D maybe TRBD1 (5 bases). The CDR3 is made up of 15 amino acids. Germline V gene data show CDR1 as SGDLS and CDR2 as YYNGEE. V was shortened by 0 bases and J by 7 bases, with 14 bases between the two germline ends. CDR3 sequence: CASSVDGAASQPQHF. For the CDR3, the DNA is TGTGCCAGCAGCGTAGATGGGGCGGCTTCCCAGCCCCAGCATTTT.

This chain links TRBV4-2 with TRBJ2-3, with a tentative D call TRBD2 (6 bases). Trimming cost V 4 bases and J 4 bases, with 18 bases left between them. This CDR3 is built from 16 residues. Germline CDR1 is LGHNA and CDR2 is YNFKEQ. The CDR3 protein is CASSLVEGWESDTQYF. In DNA, the CDR3 is TGTGCCAGCAGCCTCGTGGAGGGGTGGGAGTCAGATACGCAGTATTTT.

V is TRBV6-1 and J is TRBJ2-7; TRBD1 agrees at 7 bases. Germline V lookup: CDR1 MNHNS, CDR2 SASEGT. The CDR3 has 13 residues. Trimming took 3 bases from V and 6 from J; bases not matched to a gene: 5. This chain's CDR3 is CASSDTGDREQYF. The CDR3 DNA is TGTGCCAGCAGTGATACAGGGGATCGCGAGCAGTACTTC.

The chain uses TRBV29-1 and TRBJ2-2; D uncertain. The V end was cut by 4 bases, the J end by 7 bases, with 7 bases between. Germline V CDR1 and CDR2: SQVTM, ANQGSEA. The length of the CDR3 is 11 residues. CDR3 coding DNA: TGCAGCGTTGTCGTGCACGGGGAGCTGTTTTTT. Translating it yields CSVVVHGELFF.

The chain recombines TRBV7-9 with TRBJ2-2; weak D call: TRBD2 (6 bases). V shed 3 bases and J shed 11 bases, with 16 bases lying between them. The germline CDR1 and CDR2 sequences are SEHNR and FQNEAQ (reference sequence). CDR3 length: 14 residues. The CDR3 reads CASSFGTERTELFF. Here the CDR3 DNA reads TGTGCCAGCAGCTTCGGGACTGAACGGACAGAGCTGTTTTTT.

The chain carries TRBV29-1 and TRBJ1-2; no reliable D call. From germline, CDR1 is SQVTM and CDR2 ANQGSEA. The CDR3 extends over 15 amino acids. Trimming left V 0 bases short and J 5 bases short, with 16 bases between. CDR3 region: CSVEDSTETIYGYTF. CDR3 DNA: TGCAGCGTTGAAGACTCCACAGAGACGATTTATGGCTACACCTTC.